These T cell receptor beta chains were read from a single sample in a study of CD8+CD57+ T cells in acquired aplastic anemia. TCRdb reanalysed the reads using MiXCR and keeps one entry per CDR3 protein. The sample shows 270,000 or so distinct CDR3 sequences, 70% to 85% of them seen only once. The sample consisted of sorted CD4+, CD8+, or CD8+CD57+ T cells (not recorded which) from PBMCs. The receptors originated from a human donor with aplastic anemia. Both conserved end residues are part of each CDR3. D genes are given only for firm matches. Clone size, where shown, is once, few, many, or a class for clones that have expanded.

v_call	j_call	clone_size	d_call	cdr3_aa	cdr3_nt
TRBV7-9	TRBJ2-7	medium-sized	-	CASSPVWDQYF	TGTGCCAGCAGCCCTGTGTGGGATCAGTACTTC
TRBV7-2	TRBJ2-3	-	TRBD2	CASSAGTSGIYAQYF	TGTGCCAGCAGCGCCGGGACTAGCGGAATCTATGCGCAGTATTTT
TRBV19	TRBJ2-1	-	-	CASSIGSGASNEQFF	TGTGCCAGTAGTATAGGGAGCGGAGCGTCCAATGAGCAGTTTTTT
TRBV7-9	TRBJ1-2	-	-	CASSLQRGGGVYEYTF	TGTGCCAGCAGCTTGCAAAGGGGCGGGGGGGTATATGAGTACACCTTC
TRBV7-3	TRBJ2-1	-	TRBD2	CASSYAGGHDQLF	TGTGCCAGCAGCTATGCGGGAGGTCATGATCAGCTCTTC
TRBV14	TRBJ2-5	once	TRBD1	CASSQEDRARETQYF	TGTGCCAGCAGCCAAGAAGACAGGGCTCGAGAGACCCAGTACTTC
TRBV5-1	TRBJ2-1	-	TRBD2	CASSTGGLRLSDEQFF	TGCGCCAGCAGCACGGGGGGGCTTAGGTTGAGCGATGAGCAGTTCTTC
TRBV15	TRBJ2-3	-	-	CATSIVASPDTQYF	TGTGCCACCAGCATAGTGGCAAGTCCCGATACGCAGTATTTT
TRBV11-2	TRBJ2-3	-	-	CASSLGAGRTDTQYF	TGTGCCAGCAGCTTAGGTGCGGGACGGACAGATACGCAGTATTTT
TRBV7-9	TRBJ2-5	-	-	CASSGSRGSPYF	TGTGCCAGCAGCGGGTCTCGGGGGAGCCCGTACTTC
TRBV25-1	TRBJ2-7	-	-	CASSGGGRGLNNEQHF	TGTGCCAGCAGTGGGGGGGGCAGGGGGCTCAACAACGAGCAGCACTTC
TRBV9	TRBJ2-5	-	TRBD2	CASSVLASGGPRETQYF	TGTGCCAGCAGCGTCCTCGCTAGCGGGGGTCCGAGAGAGACCCAGTACTTC
TRBV7-8	TRBJ2-1	-	-	CASSPIREEEMCNEQFF	TGCGCCAGCAGCCCTATAAGAGAGGAGGAGATGTGCAATGAGCAGTTCTTC
TRBV7-9	TRBJ2-2	few	-	CASRGVTGELFF	TGTGCCAGCCGCGGGGTAACCGGGGAGCTGTTTTTT
TRBV12-3/TRBV12-4	TRBJ1-2	-	TRBD1	CASSEQGGGYTF	TGTGCCAGCAGCGAACAGGGGGGCGGCTACACCTTC
TRBV24-1	TRBJ2-1	-	-	CASSFRANEQFF	TGTGCCAGCAGTTTCCGGGCCAATGAGCAGTTCTTC
TRBV5-6	TRBJ2-6	-	-	CASSLAHGYGANVLTF	TGTGCCAGCAGCTTAGCCCACGGCTACGGGGCCAACGTCCTGACTTTC
TRBV7-3	TRBJ2-3	once	-	CASGDGPTDTEYF	TGTGCCAGCGGGGACGGTCCAACAGATACGGAGTATTTT
TRBV15	TRBJ2-7	-	-	CASSYALGHVNQYF	TGTGCCAGCAGCTACGCATTAGGGCATGTCAACCAGTACTTC
TRBV7-2	TRBJ2-3	-	TRBD1	CASSGRTGGADTQYF	TGTGCCAGCAGCGGCCGGACAGGCGGCGCAGATACGCAGTATTTT
TRBV9	TRBJ2-3	-	TRBD2	CASSLPGGSGEQYF	TGTGCCAGCAGCCTACCAGGTGGGAGCGGGGAGCAGTATTTT
TRBV11-2	TRBJ2-3	-	TRBD2	CASSSRLAEYF	TGTGCCAGCAGCTCCAGACTAGCGGAGTATTTT
TRBV11-1	TRBJ2-7	-	-	CASSLGVEEYF	TGTGCCAGCAGCTTGGGTGTCGAGGAGTACTTC
TRBV7-2	TRBJ1-2	-	-	CASSSPSENSQYTF	TGTGCCAGCAGTTCGCCCTCAGAAAACTCCCAGTACACCTTC
TRBV7-4	TRBJ2-3	once	-	CASSLAAYHSTLYF	TGTGCCAGCAGCTTGGCGGCCTATCATTCAACGCTCTATTTT
TRBV2	TRBJ2-5	-	-	CAFGDGGKDTQYF	TGTGCCTTCGGCGACGGGGGAAAAGATACCCAGTACTTT
TRBV14	TRBJ2-5	many	-	CASSQEGMGMAQYF	TGTGCCAGCAGCCAAGAGGGAATGGGGATGGCCCAGTACTTC
TRBV2	TRBJ2-7	-	TRBD1	CASPGQGFSYEQYF	TGTGCCAGTCCGGGACAGGGGTTCTCCTACGAGCAGTACTTC
TRBV9	TRBJ1-5	-	-	CASSLGTSGYNEQHF	TGTGCCAGCAGCCTCGGGACTAGCGGATACAATGAGCAGCATTTT
TRBV11-1	TRBJ1-1	-	TRBD1	CASSLTPGGEAFF	TGTGCCAGCAGCTTAACTCCAGGGGGTGAAGCTTTCTTT
TRBV7-2	TRBJ2-7	once	TRBD1	CASSFRDSYNEQYF	TGTGCCAGCAGCTTCCGGGACAGTTACAATGAGCAGTACTTC
TRBV20-1	TRBJ2-7	-	TRBD1	CSASFRTGAHEQYF	TGCAGTGCTAGCTTCAGGACAGGGGCCCACGAGCAGTACTTC
TRBV6-1	TRBJ1-4	-	-	CAISDSSGEHIKYILFF	TGTGCCATCAGTGACTCTTCAGGAGAACACATTAAGTACATCCTGTTTTTT
TRBV5-6	TRBJ2-1	-	-	CASSTALVHEQFF	TGTGCCAGTAGTACGGCCCTAGTCCATGAGCAGTTCTTC
TRBV9	TRBJ2-5	-	-	CATSRGSEHETLYF	TGTGCCACCAGCAGAGGTAGCGAGCATGAGACCCTGTACTTC
TRBV7-8	TRBJ1-5	-	-	CASSLPRAGNQPQHF	TGTGCCAGCAGCTTACCCAGGGCTGGAAATCAGCCCCAGCATTTT
TRBV11-2	TRBJ2-1	-	TRBD2	CASSEASGNLYNEQFF	TGTGCCAGCAGCGAAGCTAGCGGGAATCTCTACAATGAGCAGTTCTTC
TRBV7-8	TRBJ1-2	-	-	CASSLAGGPVTQGYTF	TGTGCCAGCAGCTTAGCGGGAGGTCCCGTTACGCAGGGCTACACCTTC
TRBV10-3	TRBJ2-5	-	TRBD2	CAISAQRGETQYF	TGTGCCATCTCTGCCCAGCGGGGCGAGACCCAGTACTTC
TRBV7-9	TRBJ2-3	few	-	CAGQGAPTMATPSF	-
TRBV10-3	TRBJ1-2	-	TRBD1	CAISQGDYGYTF	TGTGCCATCAGCCAGGGGGACTATGGCTACACCTTC
TRBV2	TRBJ2-2	-	-	CASSSSGRNPPHQELFF	TGTGCCAGCAGTTCGTCTGGTAGGAATCCACCCCACCAGGAGCTGTTTTTT
TRBV5-8	TRBJ2-4	few	-	CASGGASDIQYF	TGTGCCAGCGGCGGAGCTAGCGACATTCAGTACTTC
TRBV11-2	TRBJ2-5	few	TRBD2	CASSPGGWTQYF	TGTGCCAGCAGCCCGGGAGGGTGGACCCAGTACTTC
TRBV7-9	TRBJ1-1	-	-	CASSRQANGVAHGFF	TGTGCCAGCTCAAGACAGGCCAACGGCGTTGCTCACGGATTCTTT